This TCR beta chain was sequenced during a study of T cells in localized non-small cell lung cancer. Study findings and constraints: Adjacent lung held a median around 58 of the top 100 tumor clones. Investigators sequenced only a single tumor region, leaving heterogeneity possible.

TCRdb keeps only in-frame clones here, not all; method: immunoSEQ multiplex PCR. The data show about 30,000 clones, 85% to 90% seen once. As to this clone: What it binds is not known.

Germline CDR1 SGHVT, CDR2 SQSDAQ. The CDR3 runs 16 residues. Trimming pared 5 bases from V and 1 base from J, leaving 14 bases between. The source is a female donor over 55 with stage I lung adenocarcinoma. The sample here was peripheral blood, taken before any cancer treatment. V is TRBV7-4 and J is TRBJ2-2; D may be TRBD2 (5 bases). CDR3 coding DNA: TGTGCCAGCAGCCGCGGGTCCCTGATGAACACCGGGGAGCTGTTTTTT. This sequence encodes CASSRGSLMNTGELFF.